The T cell receptor (beta chain) under discussion was sequenced for a study of T-cell reconstitution after alpha-beta-depleted transplantation in children. In this sample, this clonotype turned up once. The antigen is undetermined. For TCRbeta, the library was prepared with unique molecular identifiers. In TCRdb, the PCR reads were re-called with MiXCR into one record per CDR3 protein. Seen here are almost 600,000 distinct CDR3 sequences, over 20% observed once, and the top ten hold under 45%. Study findings and constraints: About two months after transplant, alpha-beta T cells reportedly came from several hundred expanded graft clones. Surviving recipient T cells and thymic progenitors accounted for the high day-60 TCRbeta diversity observed in some patients.

There are 15 residues in the CDR3. Germline CDR1 SGHRS, CDR2 YFSETQ. V was clipped by 4 bases and J by 10 bases, with 20 bases between them. The source of this sequence is a boy in the first two years of life with Wiskott-Aldrich syndrome, due to receive a stem cell transplant. The chain employs TRBV5-1 and TRBJ2-2, with D perhaps assigned TRBD1 or TRBD2 (6 bases each). The sample was PBMCs, taken before TCRalphabeta/CD19-depleted stem cell transplant. CDR3 region: CASSPNPGGEEELFF. Here the CDR3 DNA reads TGCGCCAGCAGCCCGAACCCCGGGGGCGAGGAGGAGCTGTTTTTT.